Listed below are T cell receptor beta chains from one sample, sequenced in a study of T-cell reconstitution after alpha-beta-depleted transplantation in children. One entry per CDR3 protein, called by TCRdb with MiXCR from the PCR reads. The table shows just under 350,000 distinct CDR3 sequences, with around 16% occurring only once. The sample in question was PBMCs, mostly from graft donor cells, obtained 360 days after TCRalphabeta/CD19-depleted stem cell transplant. These receptors were collected from a male patient between 2 and 10 years old who had a stem cell transplant for acute lymphoblastic leukemia, so the T cells may come from the graft donor. CDR3s include the opening cysteine and the closing phenylalanine or tryptophan. A D gene is named only where the DNA matches it firmly. Clone size, where shown, is once, few, many, or a class for clones that have expanded.

clone_size j_call v_call d_call cdr3_aa cdr3_nt
many TRBJ2-2 TRBV6-2/TRBV6-3 - CASSSLRGLTATGELFF TGTGCCAGCAGTTCCCTCCGGGGCCTAACGGCCACCGGGGAGCTGTTTTTT
few TRBJ2-7 TRBV19 - CASSVQNTYEQYF TGTGCCAGTAGCGTCCAGAATACCTACGAGCAGTACTTC
few TRBJ2-7 TRBV28 TRBD1 CASSPGQVSSYEQYF TGTGCCAGCAGTCCCGGACAGGTCAGCTCCTACGAGCAGTACTTC
- TRBJ2-7 TRBV9 - CASSGGGQAYEQYF TGTGCCAGCAGCGGGGGGGGGCAGGCCTACGAGCAGTACTTC
- TRBJ2-2 TRBV4-3 TRBD1 CASSLLRTGGKNTGELFF TGCGCCAGCAGCCTTCTCCGGACAGGGGGGAAAAACACCGGGGAGCTGTTTTTT
- TRBJ2-2 TRBV19 - CASSILVWAGPTGELFF TGTGCCAGTAGTATTTTGGTGTGGGCAGGTCCCACCGGGGAGCTGTTTTTT
- TRBJ2-4 TRBV7-9 TRBD1 CASSLASGQGKQYF TGTGCCAGCAGCTTAGCCTCGGGACAGGGAAAACAGTACTTC
few TRBJ1-1 TRBV7-3 TRBD1 CASSDPTGGTEAFF TGTGCCAGCAGCGACCCGACAGGGGGCACTGAAGCTTTCTTT
few TRBJ2-1 TRBV7-3 - CASSIRGNNEQFF TGTGCCAGCAGCATCCGGGGGAACAATGAGCAGTTCTTC
few TRBJ2-7 TRBV27 - CASSLSWGGHSYEQYF TGTGCCAGCAGTTTATCGTGGGGGGGCCACTCCTACGAGCAGTACTTC
- TRBJ1-5 TRBV5-8 - CASTPNGYSNQPQHF TGTGCCAGCACCCCCAACGGTTATAGCAATCAGCCCCAGCATTTT
few TRBJ2-2 TRBV9 TRBD2 CASSAPRGTSGLWNTGELFF TGTGCCAGCAGCGCCCCTCGAGGGACTAGCGGCCTATGGAACACCGGGGAGCTGTTTTTT
many TRBJ2-2 TRBV5-6 TRBD2 CASSPLGLAGDDGYYDTGELFF TGTGCCAGCAGCCCCCTGGGACTAGCGGGTGATGATGGGTATTACGACACCGGGGAGCTGTTTTTT
many TRBJ2-3 TRBV7-6 TRBD2 CASSLGLAPTDTQYF TGTGCCAGCAGCTTAGGACTAGCTCCCACAGATACGCAGTATTTT
- TRBJ2-1 TRBV5-1 - CASSLRVSYNEQFF TGCGCCAGCAGCTTGAGGGTGTCCTACAATGAGCAGTTCTTC
few TRBJ2-3 TRBV12-3/TRBV12-4 TRBD1 CASSSRTGKDTQYF TGTGCCAGCAGTTCCAGGACAGGCAAGGATACGCAGTATTTT
few TRBJ1-3 TRBV5-1 TRBD1 CASSPGQGGGNTIYF TGCGCCAGCAGCCCGGGACAGGGCGGCGGAAACACCATATATTTT
- TRBJ2-7 TRBV5-1 - CASSLEAGNFYEQYF TGCGCCAGCAGCTTGGAGGCAGGAAATTTCTACGAGCAGTACTTC
few TRBJ2-3 TRBV29-1 TRBD2 CSVESRLAGGADTQYF TGCAGCGTTGAAAGTCGACTAGCGGGAGGCGCAGATACGCAGTATTTT
few TRBJ2-7 TRBV9 - CASSAEGHPRGEQYF TGTGCCAGCAGCGCCGAAGGACACCCTAGGGGCGAGCAGTACTTC
- TRBJ2-5 TRBV5-1 TRBD2 CASSSTSKAETQYF TGCGCCAGCAGCTCGACTAGCAAGGCGGAGACCCAGTACTTC
- TRBJ2-5 TRBV7-2 TRBD2 CASSLGRLAGAAQYF TGTGCCAGCAGCTTAGGGAGACTAGCGGGAGCGGCCCAGTACTTC
few TRBJ2-7 TRBV30 - CAWTGMRSYEQYF TGTGCCTGGACAGGGATGAGATCCTACGAGCAGTACTTC
few TRBJ2-1 TRBV20-1 - CSAPRRGIRQKQFF TGCAGTGCTCCCCGAAGAGGGATTCGCCAAAAGCAGTTCTTC
- TRBJ1-4 TRBV6-1 - CASSQILGLYEKLFF TGTGCCAGCAGTCAAATATTAGGGCTATATGAAAAACTGTTTTTT
- TRBJ2-7 TRBV20-1 - CSAPWGQYEQYF TGCAGTGCGCCATGGGGGCAGTACGAGCAGTACTTC
few TRBJ2-1 TRBV25-1 - CASSDPGGFDNEQFF TGTGCCAGCAGTGACCCCGGGGGCTTTGACAATGAGCAGTTCTTC
- TRBJ2-5 TRBV29-1 - CSVEGLTDGWETQYF TGCAGCGTTGAGGGTTTGACAGACGGGTGGGAGACCCAGTACTTC
many TRBJ2-6 TRBV7-2 TRBD2 CASSPGTSGLSGANVLTF TGTGCCAGCAGCCCCGGGACTAGCGGTTTAAGTGGGGCCAACGTCCTGACTTTC
- TRBJ2-1 TRBV12-3/TRBV12-4 TRBD2 CASRKREGYNEQFF TGTGCCAGCAGGAAGCGGGAGGGCTACAATGAGCAGTTCTTC
- TRBJ2-3 TRBV23-1 - CASSHPGTYVSDTQYF TGCGCCAGCAGTCACCCCGGGACATACGTGTCAGATACGCAGTATTTT
few TRBJ2-5 TRBV6-2/TRBV6-3 - CASLKSFGFGETQYF TGTGCCAGCTTAAAATCTTTCGGCTTCGGAGAGACCCAGTACTTC